Described below is a single T cell receptor beta chain sequence and its context. This specimen belongs to a study of regulatory T cells in long-lasting Graves disease. Study overall: Graves' patients with a new diagnosis had received antithyroid drugs under 3 months.

Arm-PCR of CDR3 regions with iRepertoire HTBI primers generated TCR beta libraries. Via MiXCR, TCRdb re-called the multiplex PCR reads, giving one row per CDR3 protein. The sample consists of about 460,000 distinct CDR3 sequences, approximately 15% of them appearing once. Time point described: newly diagnosed GD, antithyroid drugs for less than 3 months. The TCR library was made from RNA extracted from PBMCs. With EDTA tubes as the receptacles, 7.5 to 9.5 milliliters of peripheral blood were drawn. The CDR3 is 10 amino acids. Germline-derived CDR1 and CDR2 are GTSNPN and SVGIG (reference sequence). Deletions cut 7 bases from V and 7 bases from J, with 11 bases between. Another study also made use of these data, one on T cells in Graves' hyperthyroidism and ophthalmopathy.

The chain links TRBV30 to TRBJ2-7, with D unresolved. This TCR derives from a woman aged 45 to 65 with Graves disease. The sequenced sample was peripheral blood mononuclear cells (PBMCs), obtained at new diagnosis, from a patient treated with antithyroid drugs. The DNA for the CDR3 is TGTGCCTTCGGATTGGGAGAGCAGTACTTC. Amino acid sequence: CAFGLGEQYF.